The rows below give T cell receptor beta chains drawn from one sample of a study of technical replicates of blood from a few donors. Data came from immunoSEQ multiplex PCR; TCRdb stores just in-frame clones and leaves some out. The sample has about 82,000 clones, about 94% seen once. Sequenced: T cells isolated from PBMCs. These receptors all stem from a human donor in good health. Each CDR3 is given with its conserved first and last residue. D genes are given only for firm matches. Size is stated for part of the rows, as once, few or many counts, or as a class when the clone is expanded.

j_gene	len	abundance	d_gene	v_gene	CDR3nt	CDR3aa
TRBJ2-7	13	NA	NA	TRBV27	TGTGCCAGCGGGACACTATTCTCCTACGAGCAGTACTTC	CASGTLFSYEQYF
TRBJ1-1	12	few	TRBD1	TRBV6-5	TGTGCCAGCAGTTCGACAGGGGGTGAAGCTTTCTTT	CASSSTGGEAFF
TRBJ2-5	15	once	NA	TRBV4-2	TGTGCCAGCAGCCAAGGTGGCGCGGAGGCCGAGACCCAGTACTTC	CASSQGGAEAETQYF
TRBJ1-5	15	NA	TRBD1	TRBV19	TGTGCCAGTACCTTACAGGGGCCGGGGAATCAGCCCCAGCATTTT	CASTLQGPGNQPQHF
TRBJ2-1	14	NA	TRBD1	TRBV11-1	TGTGCCAGTACCGGGACAGGGTATACAGCTGAGCAGTTCTTC	CASTGTGYTAEQFF
TRBJ1-1	12	NA	NA	TRBV13	TGTGCCAGCAGCGCAGGGATCACTGAAGCTTTCTTT	CASSAGITEAFF
TRBJ1-1	14	few	NA	TRBV29-1	TGCAGCGTCATCGGTGGAGGCGGGAACACTGAAGCTTTCTTT	CSVIGGGGNTEAFF
TRBJ2-3	13	once	TRBD2	TRBV30	TGTGCCTGTAGCGCGGGGGACACAGATACGCAGTATTTT	CACSAGDTDTQYF
TRBJ1-5	16	NA	NA	TRBV9	TGTGCCAGCACAACCGACAGGACTTACTCCAATCAGCCCCAGCATTTT	CASTTDRTYSNQPQHF
TRBJ2-7	14	NA	NA	TRBV11-2	TGTGCCAGCAGCTTAGTTGGAGGTGCAGGCGAGCAGTACTTC	CASSLVGGAGEQYF
TRBJ2-1	14	few	TRBD2	TRBV29-1	TGCAGCGTTGAGGGTGGACTAGCGAGCAATGAGCAGTTCTTC	CSVEGGLASNEQFF
TRBJ2-1	15	NA	TRBD2	TRBV5-1	TGCGCCAGCAGCCTAACTAGCGGGGGTTACAATGAGCAGTTCTTC	CASSLTSGGYNEQFF
TRBJ2-3	15	NA	NA	TRBV7-2	TGTGCCAGCACCCCACCCAGGGTATCCCTAGATACGCAGTATTTT	CASTPPRVSLDTQYF
TRBJ2-7	15	NA	NA	TRBV10-3	TGTGCCATCAGTGAGTTAGACAGGCCCTCCTACGAGCAGTACTTC	CAISELDRPSYEQYF
TRBJ2-7	12	NA	NA	TRBV5-1	TGCGCCAGCAGCTTGGTCGGCTACGAGCAGTACTTC	CASSLVGYEQYF
TRBJ2-7	15	NA	TRBD2	TRBV4-1	TGCGCCAGCAGCCAGCATACTAGCGGGAACTACGAGCAGTACTTC	CASSQHTSGNYEQYF
TRBJ1-2	15	NA	NA	TRBV9	TGTGCCAGCAGCGTAGCTTTCAGGGAAGGCTATGGCTACACCTTC	CASSVAFREGYGYTF
TRBJ2-4	14	NA	NA	TRBV19	TGTGCCAGTAGCCAGACGGGGGTCTACGACATTCAGTACTTC	CASSQTGVYDIQYF
TRBJ1-5	12	NA	NA	TRBV7-2	TGTGCCAGCAGTCAAAACAATCAGCCCCAGCATTTT	CASSQNNQPQHF
TRBJ1-4	15	NA	NA	TRBV30	TGTGCCTGGAGTCCCCTTTGGGCTGATATTGAAAAACTGTTTTTT	CAWSPLWADIEKLFF
TRBJ1-1	13	NA	TRBD1	TRBV6-5	TGTGCCAGCAGCTCCGACAGGGGCCCTGAAGCTTTCTTT	CASSSDRGPEAFF
TRBJ1-5	16	NA	TRBD1	TRBV23-1	TGCGCCAGCAGTCTACCTGGACAGGGGGCTTGCCAGCCCCAGCATTTT	CASSLPGQGACQPQHF
TRBJ2-7	15	NA	NA	TRBV4-3	TGCGCCAGCAGCCAAGCGCTCTCGGGAACCTACGAGCAGTACTTC	CASSQALSGTYEQYF
TRBJ2-5	15	NA	TRBD2	TRBV7-2	TGTGCCAGCAGCTTAGCGCTAGCGGGGCAAGAGACCCAGTACTTC	CASSLALAGQETQYF
TRBJ2-7	15	once	NA	TRBV5-6	TGTGCCAGCATCAATGGACTAACAACCTCCTACGAGCAGTACTTC	CASINGLTTSYEQYF
TRBJ2-7	15	NA	NA	TRBV9	TGTGCCAGCAGCGTAGAGGCTAGCAGTAAATACGAGCAGTACTTC	CASSVEASSKYEQYF
TRBJ2-7	15	once	NA	TRBV27	TGTGCCAGCAGTTTATCGGGTGCGGCTTCCTACGAGCAGTACTTC	CASSLSGAASYEQYF
TRBJ2-1	14	NA	TRBD1	TRBV2	TGTGCCAGCAGCGGATGGGACAGCCACAATGAGCAGTTCTTC	CASSGWDSHNEQFF
TRBJ1-1	16	NA	TRBD1	TRBV7-9	TGTGCCAGCAGCTTAGGAGGGGGCTTAGGGAACACTGAAGCTTTCTTT	CASSLGGGLGNTEAFF
TRBJ2-1	15	NA	TRBD2	TRBV11-2	TGTGCCAGCAGCTTAGTACTAGCGGGAGAGAATGAGCAGTTCTTC	CASSLVLAGENEQFF
TRBJ1-1	15	NA	TRBD1	TRBV5-8	TGTGCCAGCAGGCTGTCGGGACAGGCTCTTGGGGTCGCTTTCTTT	CASRLSGQALGVAFF
TRBJ1-5	13	NA	TRBD1	TRBV10-2	TGCGCCACCCGGGGGACAGGGCAACTCTCCCAGCATTTT	CATRGTGQLSQHF
TRBJ2-1	17	NA	NA	TRBV5-4	TGTGCCAGCAGCTTGGGAATAACGGGACTCTGGAGCAATGAGCAGTTCTTC	CASSLGITGLWSNEQFF
TRBJ1-1	12	once	NA	TRBV2	TGTGCCAGCAGCGGTTTGAACACTGAAGCTTTCTTT	CASSGLNTEAFF
TRBJ1-3	14	NA	TRBD1	TRBV27	TGTGCCAGCAGTTTAGGACAGGGTGGAAACACCATATATTTT	CASSLGQGGNTIYF